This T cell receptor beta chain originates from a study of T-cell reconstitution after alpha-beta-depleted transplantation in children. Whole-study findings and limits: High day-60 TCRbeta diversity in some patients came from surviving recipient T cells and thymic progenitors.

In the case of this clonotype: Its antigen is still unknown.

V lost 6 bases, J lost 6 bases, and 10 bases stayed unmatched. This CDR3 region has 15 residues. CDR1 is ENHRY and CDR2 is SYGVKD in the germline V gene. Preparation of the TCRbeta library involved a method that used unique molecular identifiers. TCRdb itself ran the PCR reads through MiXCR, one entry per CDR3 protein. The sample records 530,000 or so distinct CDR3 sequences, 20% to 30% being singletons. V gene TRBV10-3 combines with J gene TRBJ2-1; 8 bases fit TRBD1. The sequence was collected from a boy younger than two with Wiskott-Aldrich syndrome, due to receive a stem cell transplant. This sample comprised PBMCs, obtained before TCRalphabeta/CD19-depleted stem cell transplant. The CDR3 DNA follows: TGTGCCATCAGGACTACAGGGGGAAAGGGCAATGAGCAGTTCTTC. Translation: CAIRTTGGKGNEQFF.